A single sample gave rise to the 31 T cell receptor beta chains below, sequenced in a study of cytomegalovirus exposure and HLA in healthy donors. PCR used 60 Vbeta primers and 13 Jbeta primers. Measured with immunoSEQ multiplex PCR; TCRdb has only the in-frame clones, and not every one. The table shows 100,000 to 150,000 clones, with roughly 79% occurring only once. The specimen sequenced was PBMCs. These TCRs come from a woman aged 40 to 55 in good health and CMV-seronegative.

Comments on this clone: Compared with germline, one end of the junction differs, possibly owing to a read error. The chain combines TRBV28 with TRBJ2-4; TRBD1 might be the D (5 bases). From germline, CDR1 is MDHEN and CDR2 SYDVKM. This CDR3 is 16 amino acids long. CDR3 nucleotide sequence: TGTGCCAGCAGGACGATCGCATGGGGCAACGAGAACAGTCAGTACTTC. It yields the protein CASRTIAWGNENSQYF.

The chain links TRBV2 to TRBJ1-5; the match to TRBD1 covers 9 bases. The V segment lost 6 bases and the J segment 0 bases; nucleotides outside the gene matches: 6. Germline CDR1 and CDR2: SNHLY and FYNNEI. The CDR3 totals 16 residues. The CDR3 region is CASRNGQGYSNQPQHF. As DNA, the CDR3 is TGTGCCAGCAGGAACGGACAGGGGTATAGCAATCAGCCCCAGCATTTT.

The V gene is TRBV5-1, the J gene TRBJ2-5, with TRBD2 matching 7 bases. The closer fit of TRBJ2-7 to the DNA end suggests the J call may be wrong. Germline V gene sequence: CDR1 SGHRS, CDR2 YFSETQ. The CDR3 sequence is 14 residues long. The CDR3 DNA is TGCGCCAGCAGCCCTAGCGGAACGAACTACGAGCAGTACTTC. Amino acid sequence: CASSPSGTNYEQYF.

The chain has TRBV5-1 and TRBJ2-1, with TRBD1 matching over 9 bases. Germline trimming cut 0 bases from V and 5 bases from J; bases unmatched to any gene: 3. The CDR3 has 15 amino acids. Germline CDR1 is SGHRS and CDR2 is YFSETQ. CDR3 sequence reads: CASSLGGQGHNEQFF. The CDR3 DNA reads as TGCGCCAGCAGCTTGGGGGGACAGGGCCACAATGAGCAGTTCTTC.

The chain joins TRBV5-8 to TRBJ1-1; tentative D call: TRBD1 (6 bases). CDR3 size: 15 residues. V gave up 4 bases and J gave up 3 bases, with 16 bases separating them. Germline values: CDR1 SGHTS, CDR2 YDEGEE. CDR3 bases: TGTGCCAGCAGCCACGAACGGGGGGCGGACACTGAAGCTTTCTTT. It yields the protein CASSHERGADTEAFF. Full variable domain (outside the CDR3, taken from reference TRBV5-8 and TRBJ1-1): EAGVTQSPTHLIKTRGQQATLRCSPISGHTSVYWYQQALGLGLQFLLWYDEGEERNRGNFPPRFSGRQFPNYSSELNVNALELEDSALYLCASSHERGADTEAFFGQGTRLTVV.

The chain has TRBV5-1 and TRBJ1-2, with D possibly matching TRBD1 (6 bases). Per the germline V gene, CDR1 is SGHRS and CDR2 is YFSETQ. The CDR3 consists of 14 residues. V was trimmed by 5 bases and J by 4 bases, leaving 15 bases between them. Written as DNA, the CDR3 is TGCGCCAGCAGGCCCCTGGGGGCCGGCTATGGCTACACCTTC. This sequence encodes CASRPLGAGYGYTF. The full variable domain, rest sourced from reference TRBV5-1 and TRBJ1-2, is KAGVTQTPRYLIKTRGQQVTLSCSPISGHRSVSWYQQTPGQGLQFLFEYFSETQRNKGNFPGRFSGRQFSNSRSEMNVSTLELGDSALYLCASRPLGAGYGYTFGSGTRLTVV.

The chain links TRBV7-8 to TRBJ1-6; 7 bases match TRBD1. V lost 5 bases and J lost 5; bases outside the gene matches: 3. The CDR3 sequence is 14 residues long. The germline CDR1 and CDR2 sequences are SGHVS and FQNEAQ. The DNA for the CDR3 is TGTGCCAGCAGCCGGACAGGCGATAATTCACCCCTCCACTTT. It is translated as CASSRTGDNSPLHF. The full variable domain, with the rest looked up from reference TRBV7-8 and TRBJ1-6, is GAGVSQSPRYKVAKRGQDVALRCDPISGHVSLFWYQQALGQGPEFLTYFQNEAQLDKSGLPSDRFFAERPEGSVSTLKIQRTQQEDSAVYLCASSRTGDNSPLHFGNGTRLTVT.

The chain combines TRBV28 with TRBJ2-3; 8 nucleotides match TRBD2. The germline CDR1 and CDR2 sequences are MDHEN and SYDVKM. The CDR3 is 16 amino acids. Germline trimming cut 3 bases from V and 2 bases from J; bases unmatched to any gene: 7. CDR3: CASSFQAGVNTDTQYF. The CDR3 bases are TGTGCCAGCAGTTTTCAAGCGGGGGTGAACACAGATACGCAGTATTTT.

This chain connects TRBV10-2 to TRBJ2-7; 10 bases line up with TRBD1. This CDR3 is 15 amino acids long. Trimming cost V 6 bases and J 6 bases; bases outside gene matches: 11. Germline V gene sequence: CDR1 WSHSY, CDR2 SAAADI. CDR3 sequence: CASSDRGQGHLEQYF. The CDR3 bases are TGCGCCAGCAGCGACCGGGGACAGGGGCATCTCGAGCAGTACTTC.

The chain employs TRBV7-2 and TRBJ2-2; 7 bases line up with TRBD1. Germline-derived CDR1 and CDR2 are SGHTA and FQGNSA. The trim removed 5 bases at V and 3 bases at J, leaving 9 bases unmatched. The CDR3 is made up of 16 amino acids. Here the CDR3 reads CASSHNRGGDTGELFF. As DNA, the CDR3 is TGTGCCAGCAGCCATAACAGGGGTGGGGACACCGGGGAGCTGTTTTTT.

The chain employs TRBV5-4 and TRBJ2-7, with D possibly matching TRBD2 (6 bases). Germline V gene data show CDR1 as SGHNT and CDR2 as YYREEE (reference sequence). This CDR3 comprises 15 residues. Trimming stripped 3 bases from V and 4 bases from J, with 17 bases between. The CDR3 region has the DNA TGTGCCAGCAGCTCGCAGACCGACCGGGGGTACGAGCAGTACTTC. Its protein product is CASSSQTDRGYEQYF.

Only a few counts were recorded for this clone. V is TRBV6-1 and J is TRBJ1-5; no clear D gene. This CDR3 has 15 residues. CDR1 MNHNS and CDR2 SASEGT come from the germline V gene. V shed 6 bases and J shed 0 bases, with 12 bases lying between them. The CDR3 coding sequence is TGTGCCAGCAGACGACAAGTTTATAGCAATCAGCCCCAGCATTTT. Its translation is CASRRQVYSNQPQHF.

The CDR3 nucleotides are TGTGCCAGCAGTACTACAGGGTCCTCTGGAAACACCATATATTTT. Its translation: CASSTTGSSGNTIYF. The rearrangement joins TRBV6-6 to TRBJ1-3, with D tentatively TRBD1 (6 bases). Germline V gene lookup returns CDR1 MNHNY and CDR2 SVGAGI (reference sequence). The CDR3 covers 15 residues. Trimming cost V 5 bases and J 0 bases, with 11 bases left between them.

The V and J genes are TRBV28 and TRBJ2-7; D is uncertain. From germline, CDR1 is MDHEN and CDR2 SYDVKM. CDR3 length: 14 amino acids. V was shortened by 4 bases and J by 2 bases, with 12 bases between the two germline ends. CDR3 amino acids: CASSSALPPYEQYF. The CDR3 DNA sequence: TGTGCCAGCAGTTCTGCCCTACCCCCCTACGAGCAGTACTTC.

In this sample, this clone turned up a few times. The chain employs TRBV30 and TRBJ1-4; D is perhaps TRBD1 (5 bases). This CDR3 spans 16 amino acids. The V gene's germline CDR1 is GTSNPN and CDR2 SVGIG (reference sequence). Trimming removed 1 base from V and 8 bases from J, with 20 bases in between. CDR3 nucleotide sequence: TGTGCCTGGAGTGGGGACGCCGGGAGGAGGTGGGAAAAACTGTTTTTT. Translation gives CAWSGDAGRRWEKLFF. The entire variable domain, with the rest obtained from reference TRBV30 and TRBJ1-4, is as follows: SQTIHQWPATLVQPVGSPLSLECTVEGTSNPNLYWYRQAAGRGLQLLFYSVGIGQISSEVPQNLSASRPQDRQFILSSKKLLLSDSGFYLCAWSGDAGRRWEKLFFGSGTQLSVL.

The chain combines TRBV18 with TRBJ2-1, with 11 bases aligning to TRBD1. Trimming at V came to 3 bases and at J to 7 bases, leaving 8 bases not matched to a gene. Germline V CDR1 and CDR2: KGHSH, LQKENI. The CDR3 sequence is 16 residues long. The CDR3: CASSPPGTGGWNEQFF. CDR3 sequence (DNA): TGTGCCAGCTCACCTCCCGGGACAGGGGGTTGGAATGAGCAGTTCTTC.

The chain has TRBV6-5 and TRBJ2-7, with TRBD1 matching over 9 bases. Looked up from germline, CDR1 is MNHEY and CDR2 is SVGAGI. CDR3 length: 14 residues. The trim removed 6 bases at V and 4 bases at J, leaving 7 bases unmatched. CDR3 nucleotides: TGTGCCAGCAGGGAGGGGACAGGGAAATACGAGCAGTACTTC. Protein product: CASREGTGKYEQYF.

The chain couples TRBV18 to TRBJ1-5; 11 bases match TRBD1. Trimming removed 4 bases from V and 6 bases from J; junction bases left unmatched: 5. The CDR3 consists of 15 residues. The V gene's germline CDR1 is KGHSH and CDR2 LQKENI. The CDR3 nucleotides read TGTGCCAGCTCACTCGGGACAGGGGGGGCTCAGCCCCAGCATTTT. It encodes CASSLGTGGAQPQHF.

The chain couples TRBV28 to TRBJ2-1, with 7 positions matching TRBD1. The V and J ends lost 2 bases and 4 bases, in that order; junction bases with no gene match: 8. Germline CDR1 reads MDHEN; CDR2 reads SYDVKM. The CDR3 totals 16 residues. Here the CDR3 DNA reads TGTGCCAGCAGTTTACGGGACAGAACACTTTACAATGAGCAGTTCTTC. It translates to CASSLRDRTLYNEQFF.

The rearrangement joins TRBV5-4 to TRBJ2-7; D is unclear. V gave up 2 bases and J gave up 4 bases, with 10 bases separating them. The CDR3 runs 13 residues. CDR1 and CDR2 (germline): SGHNT, YYREEE (reference sequence). DNA for the CDR3: TGTGCCAGCAGCTTCGGCCCGGGTTACGAGCAGTACTTC. Its translation: CASSFGPGYEQYF.

This chain uses TRBV6-5 with TRBJ1-2, with TRBD1 matching over 8 bases. Germline V lookup: CDR1 MNHEY, CDR2 SVGAGI. After removal of 7 bases from V and 6 bases from J, the junction contained 10 bases not matched to a gene. The CDR3 spans 14 residues. The CDR3 coding sequence is TGTGCCAGCAACTTGGACAGGGAAATTCATGGCTACACCTTC. This encodes CASNLDREIHGYTF.

A single count supports this clone. The genes are TRBV15 and TRBJ2-1; D gene uncertain. The CDR3 is 13 residues long. Deletions cut 0 bases from V and 6 bases from J, with 6 bases between. Germline V lookup: CDR1 LNHNV, CDR2 YYDKDF (reference sequence). The CDR3 sequence: CATSRDAINEQFF. The CDR3 DNA is TGTGCCACCAGCAGAGATGCGATCAATGAGCAGTTCTTC.

As regards this clone: A far larger clone is just one base off, so this is likely a read error. The same CDR3 can be traced to other DNA sequences in this sample. The chain couples TRBV5-1 to TRBJ2-7; D not certain. Trimming took off 2 bases at V and 4 bases at J, with 4 bases between the two ends. Looked up from germline, CDR1 is SGHRS and CDR2 is YFSETQ. This CDR3 contains 11 residues. The CDR3 bases are TGCGCCAGCAGCTTTATTTACGAGCAGTACTTC. Protein product: CASSFIYEQYF. Variable domain in full (rest from reference TRBV5-1 and TRBJ2-7): KAGVTQTPRYLIKTRGQQVTLSCSPISGHRSVSWYQQTPGQGLQFLFEYFSETQRNKGNFPGRFSGRQFSNSRSEMNVSTLELGDSALYLCASSFIYEQYFGPGTRLTVT.

This chain uses TRBV7-6 with TRBJ1-1; D is perhaps TRBD1 (6 bases). The CDR3 contains 12 residues. The ends were cut back, 5 bases at V and 5 bases at J, with 9 bases in the middle. Germline assignment: CDR1 SGHVS and CDR2 FNYEAQ. In DNA form, the CDR3 reads TGTGCCAGCAGCCAAGGACAGACTGAAGCTTTCTTT. Its protein product is CASSQGQTEAFF.

The genes are TRBV18 and TRBJ2-1; 9 nucleotides match TRBD2. This CDR3 is built from 14 residues. The germline V gene has CDR1 KGHSH and CDR2 LQKENI. V trimming: 6 bases; J trimming: 6 bases; junction bases outside the gene matches: 6. The CDR3 loop reads CASSRGSGSNEQFF. The DNA of the CDR3 is TGTGCCAGCTCCCGGGGTAGCGGGAGCAATGAGCAGTTCTTC. Full variable domain (missing parts from reference TRBV18 and TRBJ2-1): NAGVMQNPRHLVRRRGQEARLRCSPMKGHSHVYWYRQLPEEGLKFMVYLQKENIIDESGMPKERFSAEFPKEGPSILRIQQVVRGDSAAYFCASSRGSGSNEQFFGPGTRLTVL.

This clone was observed once. This chain joins TRBV4-1 and TRBJ2-1; 9 bases align to TRBD2. J gave up 7 bases and V 1 base, and 5 bases lay outside the gene matches. CDR3 length: 15 residues. From germline, CDR1 is MGHRA and CDR2 YSYEKL. This CDR3 reads CASSQGAGGQNEQFF. The CDR3 nucleotides are TGCGCCAGCAGCCAAGGGGCGGGGGGGCAAAATGAGCAGTTCTTC.

The rearrangement links TRBV4-2 to TRBJ2-5; D is ambiguous. The better agreement between TRBJ2-7 and the DNA end casts doubt on the J call. Looked up from germline, CDR1 is LGHNA and CDR2 is YNFKEQ. This CDR3 region has 16 residues. CDR3 in DNA: TGTGCCAGCAGCCAAGATTCGTTTTACGAAACCTACGAGCAGTACTTC. The encoded protein is CASSQDSFYETYEQYF.

V and J are TRBV11-2 and TRBJ2-4; TRBD2 might be the D (6 bases). Germline assignment: CDR1 SGHAT and CDR2 FQNNGV. This CDR3 spans 14 amino acids. Trimming cost V 0 bases and J 7 bases, with 10 bases left between them. Here the CDR3 reads CASSLDRGGNIQYF. Here the CDR3 DNA reads TGTGCCAGCAGCTTAGACCGAGGAGGGAACATTCAGTACTTC.

The chain carries TRBV7-8 and TRBJ2-2, with 8 bases lining up with TRBD1. Germline CDR1 SGHVS, CDR2 FQNEAQ. Germline trimming cut 7 bases from V and 5 bases from J; bases unmatched to any gene: 3. This CDR3 has 13 residues. CDR3 coding DNA: TGTGCCAGCACCGACAGGGGTACCGGGGAGCTGTTTTTT. It specifies CASTDRGTGELFF. Complete variable domain (other parts from reference TRBV7-8 and TRBJ2-2): GAGVSQSPRYKVAKRGQDVALRCDPISGHVSLFWYQQALGQGPEFLTYFQNEAQLDKSGLPSDRFFAERPEGSVSTLKIQRTQQEDSAVYLCASTDRGTGELFFGEGSRLTVL.

A remark on this clone: Germline is not matched at one junction end, which may reflect a read error. This rearrangement joins TRBV7-9 to TRBJ1-4; TRBD1 might be the D (6 bases). In germline, CDR1 is SEHNR, CDR2 FQNEAQ (reference sequence). The CDR3 extends over 15 amino acids. For the CDR3, the DNA is TGTTCCAGCAGCTTAGCTCAGGGGATGAATGAAAAACTGTTTTTT. Translation gives CSSSLAQGMNEKLFF.

V gene TRBV18 combines with J gene TRBJ1-2; D uncertain. Germline lookup yields CDR1 KGHSH and CDR2 LQKENI. The CDR3 spans 13 residues. V was clipped by 2 bases and J by 2 bases, with 6 bases between them. CDR3 nucleotides: TGTGCCAGCTCACCAGGGCCCAACTATGGCTACACCTTC. Protein: CASSPGPNYGYTF.